Each of the 25 T cell receptor beta chains below was sequenced from the same sample in a study of cytomegalovirus exposure and HLA in healthy donors. Primers included in the PCR were 60 Vbeta and 13 Jbeta primers. The method was immunoSEQ multiplex PCR; TCRdb's version includes in-frame clones alone and lacks a portion of them. The data show some 200,000 clones, with about four fifths seen just once and less than 2% held by the top ten. Sequences were obtained from PBMCs. These receptors all come from a woman between 18 and 29 years old in good health and CMV-seronegative.

This chain uses TRBV29-1 with TRBJ1-1; D perhaps matches TRBD1 (6 bases). Germline CDR1 SQVTM, CDR2 ANQGSEA. The CDR3 is 14 residues long. Trimming shortened V by 4 bases and J by 2 bases, and 14 bases separated the two germline ends. The CDR3 loop reads CSVVSRGANTEAFF. CDR3 bases: TGCAGCGTTGTCTCTCGGGGGGCCAACACTGAAGCTTTCTTT.

The chain joins TRBV4-3 to TRBJ2-5; a weak D match, TRBD2 (6 bases). The V end lost 2 bases, the J end lost 6 bases, and 16 bases lay between the germline ends. CDR1 and CDR2 from the germline V gene are LGHNA and YSLEER. The CDR3 length is 15 residues. The CDR3 region has the DNA TGCGCCAGCAGCCAACCTGCGGGACCCTCCCAGACCCAGTACTTC. Protein: CASSQPAGPSQTQYF.

V usage is TRBV13 and J usage is TRBJ1-1; 9 bases map to TRBD1. The CDR3 runs 14 residues. With 5 bases clipped from V and 7 bases from J, the junction kept 8 bases outside the gene matches. Germline V gives CDR1 PRHDT, CDR2 FYEKMQ (reference sequence). The DNA for the CDR3 is TGTGCCAGCAGCGCCGGGACAGGGAATTTTGAAGCTTTCTTT. Translation: CASSAGTGNFEAFF.

The chain is built from TRBV27 and TRBJ2-5; TRBD2 matches at 12 bases. Germline V CDR1 and CDR2: MNHEY, SMNVEV (reference sequence). The V and J ends lost 6 bases and 4 bases, in that order; junction bases with no gene match: 9. This CDR3 has 16 residues. For the CDR3, the DNA is TGTGCCAGCAGCCCATTACTAGCGGGAGGTCTAGAGACCCAGTACTTC. Translating it yields CASSPLLAGGLETQYF.

The chain carries TRBV19 and TRBJ2-1; 15 nucleotides align to TRBD2. Per the germline V gene, CDR1 is LNHDA and CDR2 is SQIVND (reference sequence). The CDR3 spans 15 residues. Germline trimming cut 9 bases from V and 6 bases from J; bases unmatched to any gene: 6. This chain's CDR3 is CASHRGLAGGNEQFF. CDR3 bases: TGTGCCAGCCATAGGGGACTAGCGGGAGGCAATGAGCAGTTCTTC.

This clone appeared a few times. The CDR3 coding sequence is TGCGCCAGCAGCCAAGGACAGGGGGCGTTCTATGGCTACACCTTC. It codes for CASSQGQGAFYGYTF. The gene calls are TRBV4-3 and TRBJ1-2, with 10 bases lining up with TRBD1. The CDR3 sequence is 15 residues long. Germline V gene data show CDR1 as LGHNA and CDR2 as YSLEER. After removal of 1 base from V and 4 bases from J, the junction contained 3 bases not matched to a gene.

This chain uses TRBV5-1 with TRBJ2-7; D unresolved. CDR3 size: 9 residues. The V gene lost 9 bases and the J gene lost 3 bases, with 4 bases spanning the gap. Germline V gene lookup returns CDR1 SGHRS and CDR2 YFSETQ. CDR3 residues: CAIYYEQYV. DNA for the CDR3: TGCGCCATCTACTACGAGCAGTACGTC.

The chain is built from TRBV9 and TRBJ2-3, with 8 bases that match TRBD2. CDR1 and CDR2 (germline): SGDLS, YYNGEE. The CDR3 has 16 residues. Trimming removed 0 bases from V and 2 bases from J; junction bases left unmatched: 5. The CDR3 region has the DNA TGTGCCAGCAGCGTAGATAGCGGGGTAACCACAGATACGCAGTATTTT. Translating gives CASSVDSGVTTDTQYF.

V is TRBV20-1 and J is TRBJ2-1, with unresolved D. The germline V gene encodes CDR1 DFQATT and CDR2 SNEGSKA (reference sequence). The CDR3 contains 11 residues. Trimming pared 5 bases from V and 3 bases from J, leaving 5 bases between. CDR3 bases: TGCAGTGCTCCGGTCTACAATGAGCAGTTCTTC. Translation: CSAPVYNEQFF.

The V and J genes are TRBV9 and TRBJ1-1; D remains unclear. Germline V lookup: CDR1 SGDLS, CDR2 YYNGEE. The CDR3 has 12 amino acids. V lost 7 bases and J lost 4, with 11 bases in between. The CDR3 bases are TGTGCCAGCGGAGCGGACGGCACTGAAGCTTTCTTT. Protein product: CASGADGTEAFF.

The rearrangement links TRBV10-1 to TRBJ1-1; weak D call: TRBD1 (5 bases). In germline, CDR1 is WNHNN, CDR2 SYGVQD (reference sequence). V was shortened by 6 bases and J by 0 bases, with 14 bases between the two germline ends. There are 15 residues in the CDR3. The CDR3 sequence is CASSASRQMNTEAFF. The CDR3 nucleotides are TGCGCCAGCAGCGCTAGTCGACAGATGAACACTGAAGCTTTCTTT.

This clone was seen once. The chain employs TRBV7-6 and TRBJ2-1, with D possibly being TRBD1 (6 bases). The CDR3 runs to 15 residues. V was trimmed by 1 base and J by 6 bases, leaving 13 bases between them. Germline V gives CDR1 SGHVS, CDR2 FNYEAQ. CDR3 region: CASSLGGQPANEQFF. CDR3 coding DNA: TGTGCCAGCAGCTTAGGTGGACAGCCCGCCAATGAGCAGTTCTTC.

CDR3 sequence (DNA): TGCAGCGCCGTACAGGAGGGAATTATTAAACTGTTTTTT. Translated: CSAVQEGIIKLFF. This chain links TRBV29-1 with TRBJ1-4; TRBD1 might be the D (5 bases). From germline, CDR1 is SQVTM and CDR2 ANQGSEA. Trimming removed 7 bases at V and 11 bases at J, with 20 bases between. The CDR3 sequence is 13 residues long.

V is TRBV18 and J is TRBJ2-7, with D tentatively TRBD1 (6 bases). Germline V gives CDR1 KGHSH, CDR2 LQKENI. Trimming took 1 base from V and 1 from J, leaving 14 bases between them. This CDR3 has 16 amino acids. Written as DNA, the CDR3 is TGTGCCAGCTCACCACTGCACAGGGTCTTGTCCTACGAGCAGTACTTC. Translated, it gives CASSPLHRVLSYEQYF. The full variable domain, its missing parts supplied by reference TRBV18 and TRBJ2-7, is NAGVMQNPRHLVRRRGQEARLRCSPMKGHSHVYWYRQLPEEGLKFMVYLQKENIIDESGMPKERFSAEFPKEGPSILRIQQVVRGDSAAYFCASSPLHRVLSYEQYFGPGTRLTVT.

Only one count was recorded for this clone. The J gene is TRBJ2-7, the V gene TRBV5-1; TRBD2 matches 13 bases. V dropped 0 bases and J dropped 7; count of bases not matched to a gene: 4. Germline V lookup: CDR1 SGHRS, CDR2 YFSETQ. This CDR3 contains 15 residues. CDR3 sequence reads: CASSLGGLAGWEQYV. The CDR3 DNA is TGCGCCAGCAGCTTGGGGGGACTAGCGGGATGGGAGCAGTACGTC.

V usage is TRBV7-2 and J usage is TRBJ1-2, with D perhaps TRBD1 (6 bases). The CDR3 consists of 16 residues. Trimming pared 0 bases from V and 2 bases from J, leaving 13 bases between. Per the germline V gene, CDR1 is SGHTA and CDR2 is FQGNSA. As DNA, the CDR3 is TGTGCCAGCAGCTTAGCGCGGGCGAGGGGGAACTATGGCTACACCTTC. It translates to CASSLARARGNYGYTF.

The chain carries TRBV25-1 and TRBJ1-2; the match to TRBD1 covers 9 bases. The V gene end was trimmed by 3 bases and the J gene end by 4 bases; junction bases not matched to a gene: 3. The CDR3 extends over 14 amino acids. Germline V lookup: CDR1 MGHDK, CDR2 SYGVNS. The CDR3 DNA reads TGTGCCAGCAGTGATAGGGACAGGGCCTATGGCTACACCTTC. This gives the protein CASSDRDRAYGYTF.

The chain joins TRBV5-1 to TRBJ1-3; 8 positions agree with TRBD1. Germline assignment: CDR1 SGHRS and CDR2 YFSETQ. The ends lost 0 bases at V and 0 bases at J; junction bases unmatched: 5. The CDR3 has 17 residues. In DNA form, the CDR3 reads TGCGCCAGCAGCTTGGGGGACAGGCCCTACTCTGGAAACACCATATATTTT. This sequence encodes CASSLGDRPYSGNTIYF.

J is TRBJ1-2 and V is TRBV7-2, with TRBD1 as a possible D gene (6 bases). Trimming removed 0 bases at V and 1 base at J, with 12 bases between. The germline gives CDR1 SGHTA, CDR2 FQGNSA. This CDR3 has 16 residues. The CDR3 DNA follows: TGTGCCAGCAGCTTAGCGGGGGGGGCGAGTAACTATGGCTACACCTTC. It codes for CASSLAGGASNYGYTF.

This sequence joins TRBV11-2 and TRBJ2-7, with 10 bases fitting TRBD1. CDR3 size: 15 residues. The V gene's germline CDR1 is SGHAT and CDR2 FQNNGV. The V and J ends lost 5 bases and 4 bases, in that order; junction bases with no gene match: 8. In DNA form, the CDR3 reads TGTGCCAGCAGCCCTACCGGGACAGGGGCTTACGAGCAGTACGTC. It yields the protein CASSPTGTGAYEQYV.

The chain uses TRBV28 and TRBJ2-7, with 9 bases matching TRBD2. Per the germline V gene, CDR1 is MDHEN and CDR2 is SYDVKM. With 2 bases clipped from V and 2 bases from J, the junction kept 1 base outside the gene matches. The length of the CDR3 is 14 residues. The CDR3 nucleotides are TGTGCCAGCAGTTTAGCGGGAGGGACCTACGAGCAGTACTTC. This encodes CASSLAGGTYEQYF.

The chain couples TRBV30 to TRBJ2-1; 11 positions agree with TRBD2. The CDR3 sequence is 15 residues long. The germline gives CDR1 GTSNPN, CDR2 SVGIG (reference sequence). V lost 3 bases and J lost 2; bases outside the gene matches: 3. The CDR3 DNA sequence: TGTGCCTGGAGCACTAGCGGGGGACCCTACAATGAGCAGTTCTTC. Translated, it gives CAWSTSGGPYNEQFF. The variable domain in full, completed from reference TRBV30 and TRBJ2-1, reads SQTIHQWPATLVQPVGSPLSLECTVEGTSNPNLYWYRQAAGRGLQLLFYSVGIGQISSEVPQNLSASRPQDRQFILSSKKLLLSDSGFYLCAWSTSGGPYNEQFFGPGTRLTVL.

The chain joins TRBV10-3 to TRBJ2-3; D might be TRBD1 (6 bases). The germline V gene has CDR1 ENHRY and CDR2 SYGVKD. This CDR3 is 15 amino acids long. With 4 bases removed from V and 1 base from J, the gap between germline ends came to 12 bases. The CDR3 DNA reads as TGTGCCATCAGTGTGGCAGGGGCCCGCACAGATACGCAGTATTTT. This sequence encodes CAISVAGARTDTQYF.

This clone has a handful of counts. This chain joins TRBV7-6 and TRBJ1-6; D remains unclear. CDR1 is SGHVS and CDR2 is FNYEAQ in the germline V gene. Trimming cost V 5 bases and J 0 bases, with 11 bases left between them. The CDR3 consists of 16 residues. The CDR3 coding sequence is TGTGCCAGCAGCGTCTATGGGCCCTCCTATAATTCACCCCTCCACTTT. This codes for CASSVYGPSYNSPLHF.

The gene calls are TRBV7-9 and TRBJ2-2; 9 nucleotides line up with TRBD2. The CDR3 spans 18 residues. The germline V gene encodes CDR1 SEHNR and CDR2 FQNEAQ (reference sequence). J was trimmed by 0 bases and V by 5 bases; bases with no gene match: 10. CDR3 residues: CASSPRGSGRTNTGELFF. The CDR3 DNA reads TGTGCCAGCAGCCCCCGTGGTAGCGGGAGAACGAACACCGGGGAGCTGTTTTTT.